This T cell receptor beta chain originates from a study of shared clonotypes between healthy human individuals. Sequencing used immunoSEQ multiplex PCR; TCRdb keeps in-frame clones, though not all of them. Seen here are about 2 million clones, about 95% observed once, and the top ten hold roughly 1.1%. The germline gives CDR1 ENHRY, CDR2 SYGVKD. V was trimmed by 10 bases and J by 2 bases, leaving 17 bases between them. The CDR3 has 14 residues. For this clone: Its antigen is currently unknown.

Study results and caveats: The study generally estimated greater richness for naive than memory subsets.

CD45RO-negative, CCR7-positively selected cells formed the naive CD8 fraction, excluding terminally differentiated effector memory CD45RA+ cells. This sequence was found in a man aged 18 to 29 in good health. The chain carries TRBV10-3 and TRBJ2-5; D assignment may be TRBD1 or TRBD2 (5 bases each). The material sequenced was naive CD8+ T cells sorted from blood. The CDR3, as DNA: TGTGCCAGCAGCGTGGGACCCGAACAAGAGACCCAGTACTTC. It codes for CASSVGPEQETQYF.